This paragraph reports one T cell receptor beta chain. This entry is derived from a study of blood T cell repertoires in COVID-19. Study-wide background: Samples representing acute and convalescent COVID-19 were sourced from the United States, Italy and Spain. T cells, B-cell-depleted T cells, or PBMCs provided the cDNA or gDNA that served as material.

As handled by the study authors: Estimates of nucleated cell counts were drawn from the amplification of reference gene primers. The table came from immunoSEQ multiplex PCR; TCRdb's copy has only in-frame clones and leaves some out. V and J calls and clone size are given by that table; D and trimming were obtained from the DNA. The repertoire holds 200,000 to 300,000 clones, with 80% to 90% as singletons. CDR3 length: 15 residues. V shed 6 bases, J shed 4 bases, and the junction held 9 bases outside the gene matches. Germline V gene data show CDR1 as MNHEY and CDR2 as SMNVEV (reference sequence). Input material: peripheral blood. J is TRBJ1-1 and V is TRBV27; TRBD1 aligns across 9 bases. The TCR originated in a woman in her 40s with acute or convalescent COVID-19. The CDR3 loop is CASSLQGAWGTEAFF. As DNA, the CDR3 is TGTGCCAGCAGCTTACAGGGGGCGTGGGGCACTGAAGCTTTCTTT.